The clone carrying this T cell receptor (beta chain) occurred many times. The data originate from a study of metastatic and nonmetastatic thyroid tumors. With MiXCR, TCRdb reprocessed the PCR reads. The sample holds roughly 65,000 clones, 14% seen once. The entire patient cohort was treatment-naive prior to thyroid surgery. Germline V CDR1 and CDR2: SGHRS, YFSETQ. V was shortened by 4 bases and J by 8 bases, with 21 bases between the two germline ends. This CDR3 contains 16 residues. The source is a male donor with papillary thyroid cancer or a benign thyroid nodule (not recorded which). Some clones in this sample may be carry-over from other donors' samples. What was sequenced was blood. V usage is TRBV5-1 and J usage is TRBJ1-4; D perhaps matches TRBD1 (5 bases). CDR3 residues: CASSTYQGEGEEKLFF. The CDR3 bases are TGCGCCAGCAGCACGTATCAGGGAGAGGGAGAAGAAAAACTGTTTTTT.